The 32 T cell receptor beta chains below were found in one sample sequenced in a study of blood T cell repertoires in COVID-19. The data were produced by immunoSEQ multiplex PCR, yet TCRdb's version contains in-frame clones alone and is incomplete. The top ten hold roughly 10% of the sample, which has approximately 230,000 clones, just under 85% seen once. Sequencing used peripheral blood. These receptors were obtained from a man at least 80 years old with acute or convalescent COVID-19.

The rearrangement uses TRBV28 and TRBJ2-7; 11 nucleotides line up with TRBD1. The CDR3 sequence is 15 residues long. The junction had 7 bases not matched to a gene; V was cut back by 2 bases and J by 7 bases. Germline loops: CDR1 MDHEN, CDR2 SYDVKM. Here the CDR3 reads CASSLLGQGAGEQYF. CDR3 DNA sequence: TGTGCCAGCAGTTTACTAGGACAGGGGGCTGGGGAGCAGTACTTC.

J is TRBJ2-7 and V is TRBV5-1; 7 bases map to TRBD1. The trim removed 2 bases at V and 4 bases at J, leaving 9 bases unmatched. This CDR3 has 15 amino acids. The germline V gene encodes CDR1 SGHRS and CDR2 YFSETQ. CDR3 DNA: TGCGCCAGCAGCTTAGGCCCGGGACAGAGTTACGAGCAGTACTTC. It yields the protein CASSLGPGQSYEQYF.

This chain connects TRBV6-2 or TRBV6-3 to TRBJ1-4; D possibly corresponds to TRBD1 (5 bases). CDR1 is MNHEY, CDR2 SVGEGT, per germline. There are 16 residues in the CDR3. V lost 0 bases, J lost 3 bases, and 11 bases lay in between. The CDR3 here is CASSYSPGLANEKLFF. CDR3 nucleotides: TGTGCCAGCAGTTACTCCCCAGGGTTGGCTAATGAAAAACTGTTTTTT.

The V and J genes are TRBV24-1 and TRBJ1-5, with D perhaps TRBD1 (6 bases). From germline, CDR1 is KGHDR and CDR2 SFDVKD. The length of the CDR3 is 15 residues. V was trimmed by 5 bases and J by 3 bases, leaving 13 bases between them. This CDR3 is CATSASQGLNQPQHF. CDR3 bases: TGTGCCACCAGTGCCTCACAGGGCCTCAATCAGCCCCAGCATTTT.

The gene calls are TRBV6-5 and TRBJ2-7, with 8 bases identical to TRBD1. V was pared by 5 bases and J by 2 bases, with 5 bases of the junction left unmatched. The germline V gene encodes CDR1 MNHEY and CDR2 SVGAGI. The CDR3 loop spans 14 amino acids. The CDR3: CASSTGTGAYEQYF. DNA of the CDR3: TGTGCCAGCAGTACCGGGACAGGCGCCTACGAGCAGTACTTC.

J is TRBJ1-1 and V is TRBV10-2, with 7 bases that match TRBD1. Germline CDR1 is WSHSY and CDR2 is SAAADI. The CDR3 has 15 residues. Trimming cost V 10 bases and J 0 bases; bases outside gene matches: 11. CDR3: CATAGGTTVNTEAFF. The CDR3, as DNA: TGCGCCACCGCAGGGGGAACTACGGTGAACACTGAAGCTTTCTTT.

The rearrangement uses TRBV3-1 (or the pseudogene TRBV3-2) and TRBJ1-1; no reliable D call. Deletions cut 4 bases from V and 5 bases from J, with 8 bases between. This CDR3 is 12 amino acids long. Germline values: CDR1 LGHDT, CDR2 YNNKEL (reference sequence). This CDR3 is CASSRAGTEAFF. The CDR3, as DNA: TGTGCCAGCAGCCGGGCTGGGACTGAAGCTTTCTTT.

This clone came up once. This sequence joins TRBV2 and TRBJ2-2, with 10 bases lining up with TRBD1. The V segment lost 6 bases and the J segment 5 bases; nucleotides outside the gene matches: 6. The CDR3 runs 15 residues. The V gene's germline CDR1 is SNHLY and CDR2 FYNNEI. The CDR3 bases are TGTGCCAGCAGCCGGGACAGGGGTTCAACCGGGGAGCTGTTTTTT. Translated: CASSRDRGSTGELFF.

V gene TRBV5-1 combines with J gene TRBJ1-1; 10 bases line up with TRBD1. Per the germline V gene, CDR1 is SGHRS and CDR2 is YFSETQ. V trimming: 2 bases; J trimming: 4 bases; junction bases outside the gene matches: 8. The CDR3 is 16 amino acids. CDR3 sequence reads: CASSFNPTGGGTEAFF. Written as DNA, the CDR3 is TGCGCCAGCAGCTTTAATCCGACAGGGGGCGGCACTGAAGCTTTCTTT.

V gene TRBV24-1 combines with J gene TRBJ2-3; D gene uncertain. The CDR3 is made up of 15 amino acids. Trimming left V 3 bases short and J 0 bases short, with 9 bases between. From germline, CDR1 is KGHDR and CDR2 SFDVKD. CDR3 in DNA: TGTGCCACCAGTGATCCTAAGATTAGCACAGATACGCAGTATTTT. Protein sequence: CATSDPKISTDTQYF.

The chain has TRBV9 and TRBJ2-1; 9 bases map to TRBD1. CDR1 and CDR2 from the germline V gene are SGDLS and YYNGEE. The trim removed 3 bases at V and 8 bases at J, leaving 9 bases unmatched. The CDR3 is made up of 15 amino acids. The CDR3 loop reads CASSDRDRAMDEQFF. In nucleotides, the CDR3 is TGTGCCAGCAGCGACCGGGACAGGGCTATGGATGAGCAGTTCTTC.

The rearrangement joins TRBV27 to TRBJ1-6, with D perhaps matching TRBD1 (6 bases). V dropped 2 bases and J dropped 10 bases, with 12 bases sitting between them. This CDR3 contains 14 residues. CDR1 MNHEY and CDR2 SMNVEV come from the germline V gene (reference sequence). CDR3 residues: CASSLTRGYSPLHF. CDR3 DNA sequence: TGTGCCAGCAGTTTAACCAGGGGCTACTCACCCCTCCACTTT.

CDR3 sequence reads: CASSPESRGYGYTF. The DNA of the CDR3 is TGTGCCAGTAGCCCCGAGAGCCGTGGCTATGGCTACACCTTC. The gene calls are TRBV19 and TRBJ1-2; D is unclear. CDR1 is LNHDA and CDR2 is SQIVND in the germline V gene (reference sequence). The V end was cut by 6 bases, the J end by 4 bases, with 15 bases between. This CDR3 region has 14 residues.

The chain is built from TRBV2 and TRBJ2-1; D uncertain. Germline values: CDR1 SNHLY, CDR2 FYNNEI. Between the trimmed V and J ends, which lost 3 bases and 6 bases, there was a span of 12 bases. This CDR3 spans 14 amino acids. CDR3 nucleotide sequence: TGTGCCAGCAGTGATAGAACCGACTCCAATGAGCAGTTCTTC. It encodes CASSDRTDSNEQFF.

The rearrangement joins TRBV24-1 to TRBJ2-2; 10 positions match TRBD1. Germline CDR1 is KGHDR and CDR2 is SFDVKD. This CDR3 has 17 amino acids. V gave up 5 bases and J gave up 5 bases; unmatched junction bases: 10. CDR3 sequence reads: CATSARRDRGNTGELFF. CDR3 DNA sequence: TGTGCCACCAGTGCCCGCCGGGACAGGGGAAATACCGGGGAGCTGTTTTTT.

The rearrangement uses TRBV28 and TRBJ1-2; no firm D call. The V and J ends lost 4 bases and 5 bases respectively, with 11 bases between them. Germline CDR1 and CDR2: MDHEN and SYDVKM. The length of the CDR3 is 13 residues. This CDR3 reads CASSSGGRYGYTF. CDR3 nucleotides: TGTGCCAGCAGTTCGGGAGGGAGGTATGGCTACACCTTC.

This clone was seen more than once but under ten times. This chain uses TRBV7-3 with TRBJ2-7, with 14 bases fitting TRBD2. V gave up 6 bases and J gave up 6 bases; unmatched junction bases: 13. This CDR3 contains 17 residues. CDR1 is SGHTA, CDR2 FQGTGA, per germline. DNA of the CDR3: TGTGCCAGCAGTTTAGAGATCGGGACTAGCGGGAGCGGCGAGCAGTACTTC. Its translation is CASSLEIGTSGSGEQYF.

The V and J genes are TRBV7-8 and TRBJ1-5, with TRBD1 matching 10 bases. The CDR3 has 19 residues. CDR1 and CDR2 (germline): SGHVS, FQNEAQ. J lost 0 bases, V lost 1 base, and 9 bases had no gene match. CDR3 DNA: TGTGCCAGCAGCTTAGTGGGGACAGGGGCGTTTTATAGCAATCAGCCCCAGCATTTT. Translated: CASSLVGTGAFYSNQPQHF.

The chain recombines TRBV3-1 (or the pseudogene TRBV3-2) with TRBJ1-1; no reliable D call. Trimming stripped 0 bases from V and 2 bases from J, with 13 bases between. The CDR3 is 16 residues long. Germline V gene sequence: CDR1 LGHDT, CDR2 YNNKEL (reference sequence). In DNA form, the CDR3 reads TGTGCCAGCAGCCAAGACCTACTCGGTCCTAACACTGAAGCTTTCTTT. Translated: CASSQDLLGPNTEAFF.

The V gene is TRBV5-1, the J gene TRBJ2-7, with TRBD2 matching 10 bases. This CDR3 spans 15 amino acids. Germline CDR1 and CDR2: SGHRS and YFSETQ. J gave up 2 bases and V 5 bases, and 7 bases lay outside the gene matches. CDR3 amino acids: CASRWASGGPYEQYF. CDR3 coding DNA: TGCGCCAGCAGGTGGGCTAGCGGGGGACCCTACGAGCAGTACTTC.

This CDR3 reads CASNRRGHTEAFF. DNA for the CDR3: TGTGCCAGCAACCGGAGGGGGCACACTGAAGCTTTCTTT. The rearrangement links TRBV3-1 (or the pseudogene TRBV3-2) to TRBJ1-1; TRBD1 agrees at 7 bases. The CDR3 contains 13 residues. The germline V gene has CDR1 LGHDT and CDR2 YNNKEL (reference sequence). Germline trimming cut 7 bases from V and 3 bases from J; bases unmatched to any gene: 5.

This chain uses TRBV28 with TRBJ2-7, with a tentative D call TRBD1 (6 bases). CDR3 length: 15 residues. CDR1 and CDR2 (germline): MDHEN, SYDVKM. Trimming cost V 2 bases and J 0 bases, with 11 bases left between them. CDR3 loop: CASSLSQGRSYEQYF. The CDR3 DNA reads as TGTGCCAGCAGTTTAAGTCAGGGGCGCTCCTACGAGCAGTACTTC. Together with reference TRBV28 and TRBJ2-7, the CDR3 gives the full variable domain: DVKVTQSSRYLVKRTGEKVFLECVQDMDHENMFWYRQDPGLGLRLIYFSYDVKMKEKGDIPEGYSVSREKKERFSLILESASTNQTSMYLCASSLSQGRSYEQYFGPGTRLTVT.

V and J are TRBV15 and TRBJ1-1; D is unclear. Germline CDR1 is LNHNV and CDR2 is YYDKDF (reference sequence). This CDR3 comprises 16 residues. Trimming shortened V by 6 bases and J by 0 bases, and 17 bases separated the two germline ends. In DNA form, the CDR3 reads TGTGCCACCAGGCCCACTGGAGGGCCCATGAACACTGAAGCTTTCTTT. As protein: CATRPTGGPMNTEAFF.

The chain carries TRBV18 and TRBJ2-7; 9 nucleotides agree with TRBD1. Germline V CDR1 and CDR2: KGHSH, LQKENI. Trimming took 5 bases from V and 7 from J; bases not matched to a gene: 12. CDR3 length: 15 amino acids. CDR3 nucleotides: TGTGCCAGCTCATCAGATACAGGGGGCTTGGAGGAGCAGTACTTC. Its protein is CASSSDTGGLEEQYF.

The chain links TRBV24-1 to TRBJ1-5; 9 bases map to TRBD1. Looked up from germline, CDR1 is KGHDR and CDR2 is SFDVKD. The V and J ends lost 2 bases and 2 bases, in that order; junction bases with no gene match: 9. The CDR3 loop spans 18 amino acids. In DNA, the CDR3 is TGTGCCACCAGTGATTACCAATTGGACAGGGGCCGCAATCAGCCCCAGCATTTT. It codes for CATSDYQLDRGRNQPQHF.

The chain employs TRBV19 and TRBJ1-1; no definite D call. The CDR3 loop spans 13 amino acids. V was pared by 7 bases and J by 4 bases, with 13 bases between. CDR1 is LNHDA, CDR2 SQIVND, per germline (reference sequence). The CDR3 region is CASNRFGATEAFF. Here the CDR3 DNA reads TGTGCCAGTAACCGTTTCGGAGCCACTGAAGCTTTCTTT. The full variable domain, with the rest looked up from reference TRBV19 and TRBJ1-1, is DGGITQSPKYLFRKEGQNVTLSCEQNLNHDAMYWYRQDPGQGLRLIYYSQIVNDFQKGDIAEGYSVSREKKESFPLTVTSAQKNPTAFYLCASNRFGATEAFFGQGTRLTVV.

This clone came up once. This chain links TRBV19 with TRBJ1-2; D gene ambiguous. V was shortened by 7 bases and J by 4 bases, with 22 bases between the two germline ends. This CDR3 contains 16 residues. Per the germline V gene, CDR1 is LNHDA and CDR2 is SQIVND (reference sequence). CDR3 protein: CASTDDPTRSRYGYTF. The CDR3 DNA reads TGTGCCAGTACCGATGACCCTACTAGGTCCCGCTATGGCTACACCTTC.

This sequence joins TRBV6-5 and TRBJ2-7, with TRBD2 matching over 12 bases. This CDR3 is 15 amino acids long. Germline CDR1 is MNHEY and CDR2 is SVGAGI. Trimming cost V 5 bases and J 2 bases; bases outside gene matches: 4. CDR3 in amino acids: CASSILAGGPYEQYF. The CDR3 coding sequence is TGTGCCAGCAGTATCCTAGCGGGAGGGCCCTACGAGCAGTACTTC.

This sequence joins TRBV9 and TRBJ2-1; D not resolved. The length of the CDR3 is 14 residues. With 2 bases removed from V and 4 bases from J, the gap between germline ends came to 10 bases. Germline V gene data show CDR1 as SGDLS and CDR2 as YYNGEE. CDR3 region: CASSVTVQYNEQFF. The CDR3 DNA reads TGTGCCAGCAGCGTCACAGTACAGTACAATGAGCAGTTCTTC. The full variable domain, rest sourced from reference TRBV9 and TRBJ2-1, is DSGVTQTPKHLITATGQRVTLRCSPRSGDLSVYWYQQSLDQGLQFLIQYYNGEERAKGNILERFSAQQFPDLHSELNLSSLELGDSALYFCASSVTVQYNEQFFGPGTRLTVL.

This clone was picked up one time. The V call is TRBV5-1, the J call TRBJ2-1; 8 bases agree with TRBD2. The length of the CDR3 is 16 residues. The V and J ends lost 4 bases and 7 bases, in that order; junction bases with no gene match: 13. From germline, CDR1 is SGHRS and CDR2 YFSETQ. For the CDR3, the DNA is TGCGCCAGCAGCCCCCAGAGCGGGAGCCCCTGGAATGAGCAGTTCTTC. The encoded protein is CASSPQSGSPWNEQFF.

This clone appeared a few times. The chain carries TRBV30 and TRBJ2-7; D is uncertain. Trimming removed 2 bases at V and 3 bases at J, with 23 bases between. Germline CDR1 is GTSNPN and CDR2 is SVGIG (reference sequence). The CDR3 is made up of 17 amino acids. The CDR3 loop is CAWSRTHLILPNYEQYF. CDR3 bases: TGTGCCTGGAGTCGTACGCACCTGATCCTCCCTAACTACGAGCAGTACTTC.

The V gene is TRBV28, the J gene TRBJ1-1, with D possibly being TRBD1 (5 bases). Trimming stripped 6 bases from V and 1 base from J, with 9 bases between. This CDR3 spans 13 amino acids. Germline CDR1 and CDR2: MDHEN and SYDVKM. Here the CDR3 reads CASRDTENTEAFF. The CDR3 DNA sequence: TGTGCCAGCAGGGACACAGAGAACACTGAAGCTTTCTTT.